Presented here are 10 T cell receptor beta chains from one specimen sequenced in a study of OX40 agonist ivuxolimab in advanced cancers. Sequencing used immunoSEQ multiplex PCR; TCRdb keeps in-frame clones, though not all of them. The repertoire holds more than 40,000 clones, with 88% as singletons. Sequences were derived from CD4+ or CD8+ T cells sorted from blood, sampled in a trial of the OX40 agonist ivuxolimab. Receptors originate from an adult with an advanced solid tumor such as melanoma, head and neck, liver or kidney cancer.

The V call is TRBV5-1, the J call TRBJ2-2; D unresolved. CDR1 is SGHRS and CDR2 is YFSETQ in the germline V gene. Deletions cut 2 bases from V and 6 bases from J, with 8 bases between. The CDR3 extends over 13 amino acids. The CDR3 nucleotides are TGCGCCAGCAGCTTTGATGGAGCCGGGGAGCTGTTTTTT. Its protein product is CASSFDGAGELFF.

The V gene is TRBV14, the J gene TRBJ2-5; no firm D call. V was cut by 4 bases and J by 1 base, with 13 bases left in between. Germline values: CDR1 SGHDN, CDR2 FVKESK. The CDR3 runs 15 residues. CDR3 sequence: CASSLAGSVQETQYF. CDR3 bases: TGTGCCAGCAGCCTGGCAGGAAGCGTCCAAGAGACCCAGTACTTC.

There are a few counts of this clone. In nucleotides, the CDR3 is TGCGCCAGCAGTTTGGGGGGGTGGGAGACCCAGTACTTC. Its protein product is CASSLGGWETQYF. The genes are TRBV10-2 and TRBJ2-5; 7 nucleotides align to TRBD2. The ends lost 5 bases at V and 5 bases at J; junction bases unmatched: 5. The CDR3 consists of 13 residues. In germline, CDR1 is WSHSY, CDR2 SAAADI.

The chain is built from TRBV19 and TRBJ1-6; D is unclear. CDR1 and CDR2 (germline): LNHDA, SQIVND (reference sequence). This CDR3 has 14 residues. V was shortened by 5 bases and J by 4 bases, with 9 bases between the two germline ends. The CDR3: CASSQWEYNSPLHF. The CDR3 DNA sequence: TGTGCCAGTAGTCAATGGGAATATAATTCACCCCTCCACTTT.

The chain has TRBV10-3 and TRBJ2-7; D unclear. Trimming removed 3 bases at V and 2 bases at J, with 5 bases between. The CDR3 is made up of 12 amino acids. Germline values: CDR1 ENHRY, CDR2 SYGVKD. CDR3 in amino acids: CAISDFTYEQYF. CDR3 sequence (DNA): TGTGCCATCAGTGATTTCACCTACGAGCAGTACTTC.

Here the CDR3 reads CAFGGGNQPQHF. CDR3 nucleotides: TGTGCCTTTGGGGGGGGCAATCAGCCCCAGCATTTT. V and J are TRBV28 and TRBJ1-5; TRBD1 might be the D (5 bases). Germline CDR1 is MDHEN and CDR2 is SYDVKM. The CDR3 contains 12 residues. V shed 11 bases and J shed 2 bases, with 10 bases lying between them.

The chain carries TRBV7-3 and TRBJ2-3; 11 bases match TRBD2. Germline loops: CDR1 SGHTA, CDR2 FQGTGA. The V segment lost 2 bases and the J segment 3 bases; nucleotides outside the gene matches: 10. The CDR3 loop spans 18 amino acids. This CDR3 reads CASSLLPTSGSWTDTQYF. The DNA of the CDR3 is TGTGCCAGCAGCTTATTGCCAACTAGCGGGAGTTGGACAGATACGCAGTATTTT. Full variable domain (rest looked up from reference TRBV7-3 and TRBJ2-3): GAGVSQTPSNKVTEKGKYVELRCDPISGHTALYWYRQSLGQGPEFLIYFQGTGAADDSGLPNDRFFAVRPEGSVSTLKIQRTERGDSAVYLCASSLLPTSGSWTDTQYFGPGTRLTVL.

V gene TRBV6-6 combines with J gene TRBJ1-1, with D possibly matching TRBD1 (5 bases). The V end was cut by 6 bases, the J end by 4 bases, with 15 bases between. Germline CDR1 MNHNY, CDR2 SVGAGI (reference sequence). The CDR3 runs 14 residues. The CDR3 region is CASSPPRGGTEAFF. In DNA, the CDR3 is TGTGCCAGCAGCCCTCCTCGGGGGGGCACTGAAGCTTTCTTT.

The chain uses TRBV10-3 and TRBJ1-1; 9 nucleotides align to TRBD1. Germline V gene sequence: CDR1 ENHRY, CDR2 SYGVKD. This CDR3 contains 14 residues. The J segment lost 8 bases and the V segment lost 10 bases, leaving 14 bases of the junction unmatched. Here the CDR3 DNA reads TGTGCCACGGGACAGGGAGAGGGGGGCACGGAAGCTTTCTTT. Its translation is CATGQGEGGTEAFF.

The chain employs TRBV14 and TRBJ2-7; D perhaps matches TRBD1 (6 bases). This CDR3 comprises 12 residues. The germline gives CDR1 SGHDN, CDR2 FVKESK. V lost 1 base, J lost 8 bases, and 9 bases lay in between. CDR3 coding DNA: TGTGCCAGCAGCCAAGTCGGACAGAAGCAGTACTTC. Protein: CASSQVGQKQYF.